This TCR beta chain was captured by sequencing in a study of T-cell reconstitution after alpha-beta-depleted transplantation in children. Findings and caveats of the study: There were some patients whose high TCRbeta diversity at day 60 came from surviving recipient T cells and thymic progenitors. About two months after transplant, alpha-beta T cells reportedly came from several hundred expanded graft clones. One year post-transplant, T-cell counts and diversity were largely derived from T cells produced anew.

Unique molecular identifiers were incorporated into the prepared TCRbeta library. TCRdb processed the PCR reads anew with MiXCR; each CDR3 protein has one entry. The sample lists roughly 500,000 distinct CDR3 sequences; more than 9% were seen once. This clonotype was seen repeatedly, ten times or more. Its matching antigen is unknown. The TCR originated in a child aged 2-15 years with inherited bone marrow failure, due to receive a stem cell transplant. Sequenced here: PBMCs, sampled before TCRalphabeta/CD19-depleted stem cell transplant.

The CDR3 coding sequence is TGTGCCAGCAGCTACCTTACTAGCGGGAGTACCTACAATGAGCAGTTCTTC. Translating gives CASSYLTSGSTYNEQFF. This chain links TRBV3-1 with TRBJ2-1; TRBD2 aligns across 11 bases. J was trimmed by 2 bases and V by 5 bases; bases with no gene match: 8. Germline V CDR1 and CDR2: LGHDT, YNNKEL (reference sequence). The CDR3 covers 17 residues.